The 11 T cell receptor beta chains listed next were all sequenced from one sample in a study of spatial heterogeneity in lung cancer. The time point was: sample taken at primary tumor resection. Unsorted tumor, nontumor lung tissue or cryopreserved PBMC supplied the whole RNA. TCRdb processed the 5' RACE reads anew with MiXCR; each CDR3 protein has one entry. The sample lists more than 30,000 distinct CDR3 sequences; around 5.8% were seen once. The sample in question was PBMCs, obtained at surgery. The source is a male donor with early-stage non-small cell lung cancer.

The chain uses TRBV6-2 or TRBV6-3 and TRBJ2-2; 10 bases are a match to TRBD2. Trimming cost V 8 bases and J 7 bases; bases outside gene matches: 13. CDR1 MNHEY and CDR2 SVGEGT come from the germline V gene. The CDR3 runs to 16 residues. This CDR3 is CASGPLSGGRRGELFF. In nucleotides, the CDR3 is TGTGCCAGCGGACCCCTTAGCGGGGGGCGTCGCGGGGAGCTGTTTTTT.

This clonotype came up many times. CDR3 DNA sequence: TGTGCCAGCAGCCGGAGGGTCGAGGGGACCGGGGAGCTGTTTTTT. It is translated as CASSRRVEGTGELFF. The chain joins TRBV3-1 to TRBJ2-2; perhaps TRBD2 as D (6 bases). V lost 4 bases to trimming and J lost 5 bases, with 14 bases between them. The CDR3 runs 15 residues. The germline V gene encodes CDR1 LGHDT and CDR2 YNNKEL (reference sequence).

This clonotype came up many times. The J gene is TRBJ2-3, the V gene TRBV11-1; 10 bases align to TRBD2. The CDR3 consists of 17 residues. The germline V gene has CDR1 SGHAT and CDR2 FQDESV (reference sequence). Germline trimming cut 1 base from V and 5 bases from J; bases unmatched to any gene: 9. The CDR3 protein is CASSLDPTSGVEDTQYF. In DNA form, the CDR3 reads TGTGCCAGCAGCTTAGACCCCACTAGCGGGGTCGAAGATACGCAGTATTTT.

This clonotype showed up many times. In nucleotides, the CDR3 is TGTGCCATCAGTGAGTCGACAGGGACAGATACGCAGTATTTT. The encoded protein is CAISESTGTDTQYF. The chain is built from TRBV10-3 and TRBJ2-3; 7 nucleotides line up with TRBD1. This CDR3 comprises 14 residues. Trimming cost V 0 bases and J 3 bases; bases outside gene matches: 0. Germline V lookup: CDR1 ENHRY, CDR2 SYGVKD.

Ten or more counts support this clonotype. The gene calls are TRBV7-9 and TRBJ2-7, with D perhaps TRBD1 (6 bases). The CDR3 spans 16 residues. Trimming removed 4 bases from V and 0 bases from J, with 16 bases in between. The germline CDR1 and CDR2 sequences are SEHNR and FQNEAQ (reference sequence). The CDR3 spells CASSSPLSTGSYEQYF. CDR3 sequence (DNA): TGTGCCAGCAGCTCCCCGTTGTCGACAGGCTCCTACGAGCAGTACTTC.

This clonotype was seen only a few times. The chain combines TRBV10-3 with TRBJ1-3; 8 bases align to TRBD1. V lost 4 bases to trimming and J lost 1 base; unmatched junction nucleotides: 0. Per germline, CDR1 ENHRY and CDR2 SYGVKD. This CDR3 has 14 amino acids. Here the CDR3 reads CAISGDRSGNTIYF. The CDR3 DNA reads as TGTGCCATCAGTGGGGACAGGTCTGGAAACACCATATATTTT.

This clonotype was seen more than once but under ten times. The chain is built from TRBV6-5 and TRBJ2-3; D gene ambiguous. CDR1 and CDR2 from the germline V gene are MNHEY and SVGAGI. V was pared by 5 bases and J by 0 bases, with 6 bases between. This CDR3 comprises 13 residues. As DNA, the CDR3 is TGTGCCAGCAGTGCGTGGAGCACAGATACGCAGTATTTT. It translates to CASSAWSTDTQYF.

This clonotype was recorded at least ten times. For the CDR3, the DNA is TGCGCCAGCAGCTTGGGGGTCCGGCCGTGGGGGGACGAGCAGTACTTC. Translation: CASSLGVRPWGDEQYF. The chain carries TRBV5-1 and TRBJ2-7, with a tentative D call TRBD2 (6 bases). The length of the CDR3 is 16 residues. Germline CDR1 reads SGHRS; CDR2 reads YFSETQ. The V end lost 0 bases, the J end lost 5 bases, and 18 bases lay between the germline ends.

The chain has TRBV12-3 or TRBV12-4 and TRBJ2-5; 7 nucleotides line up with TRBD2. This CDR3 region has 16 residues. J was trimmed by 5 bases and V by 6 bases; bases with no gene match: 15. The CDR3 DNA follows: TGTGCCAGCAGCCAACCCCCGGGGGGAATCGGGGAGACCCAGTACTTC. Protein: CASSQPPGGIGETQYF.

CDR3 nucleotides: TGTGCCAGCAGTTTAGGTTCGCAGCCTAATTCACCCCTCCACTTT. It encodes CASSLGSQPNSPLHF. This chain uses TRBV12-3 or TRBV12-4 with TRBJ1-6; D is uncertain. The CDR3 sequence is 15 residues long. V was cut by 1 base and J by 6 bases, with 10 bases left in between.

Ten or more counts support this clonotype. The rearrangement links TRBV7-6 to TRBJ2-1; 12 bases map to TRBD2. The CDR3 has 15 amino acids. J gave up 4 bases and V 5 bases, and 3 bases lay outside the gene matches. The V gene's germline CDR1 is SGHVS and CDR2 FNYEAQ. CDR3 protein: CASSRTSGAYNEQFF. The DNA for the CDR3 is TGTGCCAGCAGCCGGACTAGCGGGGCATACAATGAGCAGTTCTTC.